What follows describes a single T cell receptor (beta chain). Generated by immunoSEQ multiplex PCR, the TCRdb table keeps only in-frame clones and is missing some. The sample has 250,000 to 350,000 clones, around 90% seen once; the top ten hold 5.5% to 7%. Cohort assignment relied on participant-reported clinical history. Recovery among Cohort 3 donors was established by two negative PCRs, clearance, or symptom resolution. These data belong to a study of blood T cell repertoires in COVID-19. As for the study in general: Acute and convalescent COVID-19 specimens originated in the United States, Italy and Spain. The cDNA or gDNA used as material had been derived from T cells, B-cell-depleted T cells, or PBMCs.

The V gene's germline CDR1 is GTSNPN and CDR2 SVGIG (reference sequence). The ends were cut back, 1 base at V and 9 bases at J, with 10 bases in the middle. This CDR3 is 12 amino acids long. This receptor was obtained from a woman aged 25 to 39 who had recovered from COVID-19. Sequencing used PBMCs or T cells enriched from blood (not recorded which). V usage is TRBV30 and J usage is TRBJ2-1; D remains ambiguous. As DNA, the CDR3 is TGTGCCTGGAGTGAAATCTCGCGTGAGCAGTTCTTC. Encoded protein: CAWSEISREQFF.